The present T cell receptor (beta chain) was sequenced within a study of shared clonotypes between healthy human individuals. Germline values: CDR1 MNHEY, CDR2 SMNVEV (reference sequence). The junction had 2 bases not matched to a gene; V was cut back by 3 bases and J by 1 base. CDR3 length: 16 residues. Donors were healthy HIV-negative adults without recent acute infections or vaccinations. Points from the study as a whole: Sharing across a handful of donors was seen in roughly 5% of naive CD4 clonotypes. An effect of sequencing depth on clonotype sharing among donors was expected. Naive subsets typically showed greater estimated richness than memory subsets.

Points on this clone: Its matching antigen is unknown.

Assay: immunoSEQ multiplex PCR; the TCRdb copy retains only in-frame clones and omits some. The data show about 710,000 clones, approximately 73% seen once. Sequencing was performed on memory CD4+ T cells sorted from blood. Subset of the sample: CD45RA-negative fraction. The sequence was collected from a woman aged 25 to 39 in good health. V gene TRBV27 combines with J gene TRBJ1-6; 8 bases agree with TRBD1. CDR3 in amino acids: CASSFRGPSYNSPLHF. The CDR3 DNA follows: TGTGCCAGCAGTTTCAGGGGGCCGTCCTATAATTCACCCCTCCACTTT.